This T cell receptor beta chain was obtained from a study of control samples from healthy donors and cancer patients. V shed 5 bases and J shed 1 base, with 6 bases lying between them. Looked up from germline, CDR1 is MNHNY and CDR2 is SVGAGI (reference sequence). CDR3 length: 13 amino acids. Profiling relied on immunoSEQ multiplex PCR, and the TCRdb table lists in-frame clones only, not all of them. Of around 130,000 clones listed, 85% to 90% were seen once; the top ten hold about 7.9%. The chain uses TRBV6-6 and TRBJ1-5, with TRBD1 as a possible D gene (5 bases). Material: PBMCs. The sequence came from a man aged 50-60 years with head and neck cancer. The CDR3 sequence: CASSKGSNQPQHF. CDR3 coding DNA: TGTGCCAGCAGTAAGGGGAGCAATCAGCCCCAGCATTTT.